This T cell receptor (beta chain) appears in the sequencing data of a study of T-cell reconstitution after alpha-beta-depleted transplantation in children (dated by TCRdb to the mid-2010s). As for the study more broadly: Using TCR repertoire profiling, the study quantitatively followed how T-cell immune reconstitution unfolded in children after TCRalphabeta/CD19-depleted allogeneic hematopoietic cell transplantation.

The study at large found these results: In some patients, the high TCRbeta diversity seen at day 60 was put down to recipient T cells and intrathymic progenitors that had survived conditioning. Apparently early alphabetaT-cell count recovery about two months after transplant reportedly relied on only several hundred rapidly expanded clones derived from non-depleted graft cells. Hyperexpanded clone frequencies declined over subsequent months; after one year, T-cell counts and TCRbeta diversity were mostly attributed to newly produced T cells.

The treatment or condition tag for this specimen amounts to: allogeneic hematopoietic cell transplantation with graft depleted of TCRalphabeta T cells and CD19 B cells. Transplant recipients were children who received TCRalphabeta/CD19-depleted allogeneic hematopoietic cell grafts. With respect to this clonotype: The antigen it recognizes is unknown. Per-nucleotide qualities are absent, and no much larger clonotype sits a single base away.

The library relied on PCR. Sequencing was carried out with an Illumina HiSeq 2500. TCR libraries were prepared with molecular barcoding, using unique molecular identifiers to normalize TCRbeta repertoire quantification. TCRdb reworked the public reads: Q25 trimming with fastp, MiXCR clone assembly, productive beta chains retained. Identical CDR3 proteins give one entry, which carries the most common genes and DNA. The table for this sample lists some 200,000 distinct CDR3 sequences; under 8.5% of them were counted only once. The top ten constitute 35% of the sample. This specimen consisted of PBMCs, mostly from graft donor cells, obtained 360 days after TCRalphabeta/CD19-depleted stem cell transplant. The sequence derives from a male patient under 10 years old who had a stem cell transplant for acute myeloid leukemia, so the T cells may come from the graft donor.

The bases read TGCGCCAGCAGCCGATTACCGGACAGTCCGAACATTCAGTACTTC. The encoded protein is CASSRLPDSPNIQYF. The sequence joins TRBV5-1 to TRBJ2-4; the D segment could be TRBD1, given 6 matching bases. Counted from cysteine to phenylalanine, this CDR3 has 15 amino acids. Only CDR3 DNA remains: 45 bases, in frame from the first base. The germline V gene yields SGHRS for CDR1 and YFSETQ for CDR2. The V end loses 4 bases and the J end loses 7 bases, and a stretch of 18 bases separates them. Outside the CDR3, residues come from the reference TRBV5-1 and TRBJ2-4 proteins, so the full variable domain is: KAGVTQTPRYLIKTRGQQVTLSCSPISGHRSVSWYQQTPGQGLQFLFEYFSETQRNKGNFPGRFSGRQFSNSRSEMNVSTLELGDSALYLCASSRLPDSPNIQYFGAGTRLSVL.